This T cell receptor beta chain emerged from a study of early stage breast cancer tumors. Remarks on this clone: Its target is unknown.

The CDR3 extends over 16 amino acids. The V end lost 1 base, the J end lost 6 bases, and 18 bases lay between the germline ends. Germline V CDR1 and CDR2: SGHTA, FQGTGA. The data were produced by immunoSEQ multiplex PCR, yet TCRdb's version contains in-frame clones alone and is incomplete. The profile shows approximately 9,500 clones, approximately 70% of them singletons. Study conclusions and caveats: Functional markers like CD4, CD8 and FOXP3 were missed in bulk sequencing.

The sample consisted of breast tumor tissue. The sequence derives from a person aged 50 to 59 with breast cancer. The genes are TRBV7-3 and TRBJ1-2; possibly TRBD1 for D (5 bases). This chain's CDR3 is CASSLSGSGRSHGYTF. In nucleotides, the CDR3 is TGTGCCAGCAGCTTAAGTGGGTCAGGGCGGTCCCATGGCTACACCTTC.